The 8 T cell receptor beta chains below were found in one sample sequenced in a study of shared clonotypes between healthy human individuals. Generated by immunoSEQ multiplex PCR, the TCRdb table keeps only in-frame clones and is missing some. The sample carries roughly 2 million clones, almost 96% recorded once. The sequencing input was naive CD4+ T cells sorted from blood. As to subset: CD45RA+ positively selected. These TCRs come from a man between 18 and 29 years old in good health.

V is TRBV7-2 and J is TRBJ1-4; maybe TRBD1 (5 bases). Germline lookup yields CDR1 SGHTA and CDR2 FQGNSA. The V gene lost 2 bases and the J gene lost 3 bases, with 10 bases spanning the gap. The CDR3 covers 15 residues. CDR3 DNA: TGTGCCAGCAGCTTACAGGGAGGGTCTAATGAAAAACTGTTTTTT. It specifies CASSLQGGSNEKLFF.

For the CDR3, the DNA is TGTGCCAGCAGCTCGGGACAGGAACTAGGCTCAACTAATGAAAAACTGTTTTTT. Protein: CASSSGQELGSTNEKLFF. The V call is TRBV28, the J call TRBJ1-4, with 8 bases fitting TRBD1. Germline values: CDR1 MDHEN, CDR2 SYDVKM. The CDR3 covers 18 residues. With 6 bases clipped from V and 0 bases from J, the junction kept 12 bases outside the gene matches.

The CDR3 bases are TGTGCCATCAGTGAGTGGGGAGGGAACACCGGGGAGCTGTTTTTT. It is translated as CAISEWGGNTGELFF. This rearrangement joins TRBV10-3 to TRBJ2-2; tentatively, D is TRBD2 (6 bases). CDR3 size: 15 residues. The germline V and J ends were trimmed by 1 base and 1 base, with 7 bases remaining between them. Germline CDR1 is ENHRY and CDR2 is SYGVKD.

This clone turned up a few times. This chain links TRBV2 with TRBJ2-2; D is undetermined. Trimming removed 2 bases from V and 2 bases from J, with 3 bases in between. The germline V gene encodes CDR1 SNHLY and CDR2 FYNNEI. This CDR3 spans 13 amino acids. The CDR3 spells CASSEHNTGELFF. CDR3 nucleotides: TGTGCCAGCAGTGAACACAACACCGGGGAGCTGTTTTTT.

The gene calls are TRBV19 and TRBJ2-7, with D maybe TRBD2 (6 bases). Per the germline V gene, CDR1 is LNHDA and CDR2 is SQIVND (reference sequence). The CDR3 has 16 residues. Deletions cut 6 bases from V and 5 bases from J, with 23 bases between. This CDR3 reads CASSAGGVGSGNEQYF. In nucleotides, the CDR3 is TGTGCCAGTAGCGCAGGCGGAGTCGGGAGTGGAAACGAGCAGTACTTC.

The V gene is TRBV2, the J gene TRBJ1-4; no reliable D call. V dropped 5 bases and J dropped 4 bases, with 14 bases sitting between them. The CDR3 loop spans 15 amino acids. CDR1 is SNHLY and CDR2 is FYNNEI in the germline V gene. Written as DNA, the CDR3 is TGTGCCAGCAGTCGCCTAGGACTAGATAATGAAAAACTGTTTTTT. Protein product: CASSRLGLDNEKLFF.

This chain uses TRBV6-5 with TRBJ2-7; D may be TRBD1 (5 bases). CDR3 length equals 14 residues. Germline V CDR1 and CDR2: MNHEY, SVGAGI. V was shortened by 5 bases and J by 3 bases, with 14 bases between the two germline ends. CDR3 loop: CASSQRQSNYEQYF. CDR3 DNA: TGTGCCAGCAGTCAAAGACAGAGCAACTACGAGCAGTACTTC.

The CDR3 DNA follows: TGTGCCAGTAGTACCGGACAGGCGGAGCATGAAAAACTGTTTTTT. Translating gives CASSTGQAEHEKLFF. The chain uses TRBV19 and TRBJ1-4, with 7 bases identical to TRBD1. Germline values: CDR1 LNHDA, CDR2 SQIVND (reference sequence). The CDR3 is made up of 15 amino acids. V shed 4 bases, J shed 6 bases, and the junction held 8 bases outside the gene matches.